A selection of T cell receptor beta chains follows, all from one sample in a study of blood T cell repertoires in COVID-19. Using immunoSEQ multiplex PCR, the repertoire was profiled, and TCRdb retains in-frame clones only, with some absent. This repertoire shows more than 120,000 clones, around 88% found once; its top ten account for 28%. The sequencing sample was made of peripheral blood. The receptors here all came from a human donor in a cohort sampled during active COVID-19. Both conserved end residues are part of each CDR3. D genes are given only for firm matches. Size is omitted from some rows. Given values are once, few, many or a class for expanded clones.

v_gene,abundance,j_gene,d_gene,CDR3nt,CDR3aa
TRBV3-1/TRBV3-2,.,TRBJ1-5,TRBD1,TGTGCCAGCAGCCGTACAGGGGGCGGACAGCCCCAGCATTTT,CASSRTGGGQPQHF
TRBV18,.,TRBJ2-1,TRBD2,TGTGCCAGCTCACCCATTAGGACTAGCGGGGGGAGCAATGTGCAGTTCTTC,CASSPIRTSGGSNVQFF
TRBV12-1,.,TRBJ1-2,.,TGTGCCAGCAGCTTTGGGAACAGGGGGTGGGATGGCTACACCTTC,CASSFGNRGWDGYTF
TRBV4-1,.,TRBJ2-6,.,TGCGCCAGCAGCCAAGGAGCCAGGGCCTCTGGGGCCAACGTCCTGACTTTC,CASSQGARASGANVLTF
TRBV6-1,once,TRBJ1-5,.,TGTGCCAGCAGTGAATTGGGACACCCTGATCAGCCCCAGCATTTT,CASSELGHPDQPQHF
TRBV9,.,TRBJ1-2,.,TGTGCCAGCAGCGTAGTCGAGGACTACGGCTACACCTTC,CASSVVEDYGYTF
TRBV19,.,TRBJ2-7,.,TGTGCCACCTCTTGGACAGAATCCTACGAGCAGTACTTC,CATSWTESYEQYF
TRBV6-6,.,TRBJ2-1,TRBD2,TGTGCCAGCAGCTCCCGACTAGCGGGGGGCTCTTCGGGGTTTAATGAGCAGTTCTTC,CASSSRLAGGSSGFNEQFF
TRBV30,few,TRBJ2-2,TRBD1,TGTGGACACGCGGGACAGGGAAGGTCCGGGGAGCTGTTTTTT,CGHAGQGRSGELFF
TRBV10-3,.,TRBJ1-2,TRBD1,TGTGCCATCAGTGACCCGGGACAGTCAAGGATTGGCTACACCTTC,CAISDPGQSRIGYTF
TRBV6-6,.,TRBJ2-2,TRBD2,TGTGCCAGCAGTTACACCGGGGGGGCGAGTTTTGGAGAGCTGTTTTTT,CASSYTGGASFGELFF
TRBV5-4,.,TRBJ2-7,.,TGTGCCAGCAGCCTTGACAGTTTTAGCTCCTACGAGCAGTACTTC,CASSLDSFSSYEQYF
TRBV29-1,.,TRBJ2-7,.,TGCAGCGTTGAAGATTGGAGGACAGGGACTAACGAGCAGTACTTC,CSVEDWRTGTNEQYF
TRBV3-1/TRBV3-2,.,TRBJ1-2,TRBD1,TGTGCCAGCAGCCGGACAGGGGTCGCAGGCTATGGCTACACCTTC,CASSRTGVAGYGYTF
TRBV13,.,TRBJ1-5,.,TGTGCCAGCAGCCGATCTGGGGCAGGGAATCAGCCCCAGCATTTT,CASSRSGAGNQPQHF
TRBV11-2,.,TRBJ2-1,.,TGTGCCAGCAGCCCCGGTCGGGGTAGGGACAATGAGCAGTTCTTC,CASSPGRGRDNEQFF
TRBV5-4,.,TRBJ2-3,TRBD2,TGTGCCAGCAGCAAAAAACTAGCGGGGGCCTCCACAGATACGCAGTATTTT,CASSKKLAGASTDTQYF
TRBV14,once,TRBJ2-7,.,TGTGCCAGCAGCCATGATATACCCAGAAGGGGCTACGAGCAGTACTTC,CASSHDIPRRGYEQYF
TRBV7-8,.,TRBJ2-7,.,TGTGCCAGCAGCTTTTGGCAGGAAGCCTACGAGCAGTACTTC,CASSFWQEAYEQYF
TRBV7-8,.,TRBJ1-1,.,TGTGCCAGCACTGAATTCGTCGCGGGGGGTGACACTGAAGCTTTCTTT,CASTEFVAGGDTEAFF
TRBV6-5,once,TRBJ2-7,.,TGTGCCAGCAGTTCCGCGGGTTATTACTCCTACGAGCAGTACTTC,CASSSAGYYSYEQYF
TRBV18,.,TRBJ1-4,.,TGTGCCAGCTCACCTACACCCGTACACGCACAGGAACCTAATGAAAAACTGTTTTTT,CASSPTPVHAQEPNEKLFF
TRBV3-1/TRBV3-2,.,TRBJ2-5,TRBD2,TGTGCCAGCAGCCGACTAGCGGGGGGGTGGGAGACCCAGTACTTC,CASSRLAGGWETQYF
TRBV19,.,TRBJ1-3,.,TGTGCCAGTAGTAGGGCCAGGGCAAACACCATATATTTT,CASSRARANTIYF
TRBV10-3,.,TRBJ1-5,TRBD1,TGTGCCATCAGTAGACAGGGGGCTGATCAGCCCCAGCATTTT,CAISRQGADQPQHF
TRBV6-1,.,TRBJ1-3,.,TGTGCCAGCAGTGATTCGACAGTGTTAATCTCTGGAAACACCATATATTTT,CASSDSTVLISGNTIYF
TRBV9,.,TRBJ2-7,TRBD1,TGTGCCAGCAGCGTCGGAGCCCTCGGACAGGGTACTCTCGACGAGCAGTACTTC,CASSVGALGQGTLDEQYF
TRBV6-7,.,TRBJ2-2,TRBD2,TGTGCCAGCAGTTACCCGCTACTAGCGGGGGGTAAGAACACCGGGGAGCTGTTTTTT,CASSYPLLAGGKNTGELFF
TRBV5-4,.,TRBJ2-7,TRBD1,TGTGCCAGCAGCCCCAGGGGGCAGGGCCCCCCCTACGAGCAGTACTTC,CASSPRGQGPPYEQYF